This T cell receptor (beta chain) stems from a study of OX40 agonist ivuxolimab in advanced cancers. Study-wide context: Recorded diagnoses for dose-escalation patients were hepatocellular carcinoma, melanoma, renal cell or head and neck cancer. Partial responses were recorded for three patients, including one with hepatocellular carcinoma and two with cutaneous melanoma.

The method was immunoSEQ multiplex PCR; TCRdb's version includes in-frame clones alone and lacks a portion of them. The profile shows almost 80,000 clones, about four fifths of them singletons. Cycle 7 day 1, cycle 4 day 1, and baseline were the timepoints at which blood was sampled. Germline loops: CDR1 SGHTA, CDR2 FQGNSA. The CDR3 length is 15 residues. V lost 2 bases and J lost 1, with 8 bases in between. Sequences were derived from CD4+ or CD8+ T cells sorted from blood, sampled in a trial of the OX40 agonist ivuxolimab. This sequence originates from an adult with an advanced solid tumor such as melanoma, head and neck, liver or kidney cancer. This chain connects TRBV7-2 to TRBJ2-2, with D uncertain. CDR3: CASSLRPGNTGELFF. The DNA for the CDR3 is TGTGCCAGCAGCTTACGGCCGGGGAACACCGGGGAGCTGTTTTTT.